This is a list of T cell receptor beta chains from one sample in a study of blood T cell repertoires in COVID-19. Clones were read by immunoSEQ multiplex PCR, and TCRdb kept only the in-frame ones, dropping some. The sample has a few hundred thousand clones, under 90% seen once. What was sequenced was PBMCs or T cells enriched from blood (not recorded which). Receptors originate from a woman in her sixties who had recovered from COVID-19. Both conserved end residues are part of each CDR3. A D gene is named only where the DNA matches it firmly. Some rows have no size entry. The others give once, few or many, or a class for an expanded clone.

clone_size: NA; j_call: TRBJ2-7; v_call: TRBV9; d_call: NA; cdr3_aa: CASSRGGSYEQYF; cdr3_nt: TGTGCCAGCAGCCGAGGGGGCTCCTACGAGCAGTACTTC
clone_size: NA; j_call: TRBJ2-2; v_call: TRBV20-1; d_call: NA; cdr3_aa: CSASGLYTGELFF; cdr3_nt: TGCAGTGCTAGTGGTCTTTACACCGGGGAGCTGTTTTTT
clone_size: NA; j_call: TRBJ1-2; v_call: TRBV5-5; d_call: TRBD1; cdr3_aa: CASSPVTGGYGYTF; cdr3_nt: TGTGCCAGCAGCCCCGTGACAGGGGGCTATGGCTACACCTTC
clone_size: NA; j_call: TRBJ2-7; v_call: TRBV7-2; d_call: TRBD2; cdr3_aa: CASSLRASGGLSYEQYF; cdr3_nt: TGTGCCAGCAGCTTACGGGCTAGCGGGGGCCTCTCCTACGAGCAGTACTTC
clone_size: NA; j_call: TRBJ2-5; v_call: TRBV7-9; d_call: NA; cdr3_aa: CASSLADSLKETQYF; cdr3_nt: TGTGCCAGCAGCTTAGCGGACAGCCTAAAAGAGACCCAGTACTTC
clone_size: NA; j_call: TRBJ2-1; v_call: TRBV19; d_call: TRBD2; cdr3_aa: CASSGVAGRGEQFF; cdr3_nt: TGTGCCAGTAGTGGAGTAGCGGGGAGGGGGGAGCAGTTCTTC
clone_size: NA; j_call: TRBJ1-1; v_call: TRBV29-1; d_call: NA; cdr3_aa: CSVSGDIMNTEAFF; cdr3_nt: TGCAGCGTGTCAGGTGACATAATGAACACTGAAGCTTTCTTT
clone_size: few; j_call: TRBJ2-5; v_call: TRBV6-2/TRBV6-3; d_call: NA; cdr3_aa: CASSPLRPGETQYF; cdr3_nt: TGTGCCAGCAGTCCACTTCGCCCAGGGGAGACCCAGTACTTC
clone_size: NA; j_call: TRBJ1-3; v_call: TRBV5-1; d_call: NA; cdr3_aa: CASRELAGGNTIYF; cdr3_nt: TGCGCCAGCAGGGAGCTGGCTGGTGGAAACACCATATATTTT
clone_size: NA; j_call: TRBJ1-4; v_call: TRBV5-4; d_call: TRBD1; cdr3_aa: CASSLTGAGEKLFF; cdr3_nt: TGTGCCAGCAGCTTGACAGGGGCAGGAGAAAAACTGTTTTTT
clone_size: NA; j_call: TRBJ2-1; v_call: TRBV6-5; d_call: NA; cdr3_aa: CASSYSDSQIDEQFF; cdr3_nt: TGTGCCAGCAGTTACTCGGACAGTCAAATCGATGAGCAGTTCTTC
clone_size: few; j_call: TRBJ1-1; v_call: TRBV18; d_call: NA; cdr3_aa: CASSPGQNTEAFF; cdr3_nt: TGTGCCAGCTCACCAGGGCAGAACACTGAAGCTTTCTTT
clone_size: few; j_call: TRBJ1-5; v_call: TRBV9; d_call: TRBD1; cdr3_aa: CASSPGGGIQPQHF; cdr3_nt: TGTGCCAGCAGCCCAGGGGGTGGGATTCAGCCCCAGCATTTT
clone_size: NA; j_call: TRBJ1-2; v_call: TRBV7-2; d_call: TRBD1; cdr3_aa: CASSEDRGRLGYTF; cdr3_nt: TGTGCCAGCAGCGAGGACAGGGGTAGGCTTGGCTACACCTTC
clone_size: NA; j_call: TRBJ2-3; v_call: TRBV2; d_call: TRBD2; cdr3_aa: CASSEARLAYLSRTDTQYF; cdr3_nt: TGTGCCAGCAGTGAAGCGCGACTAGCGTACCTTTCGCGCACAGATACGCAGTATTTT
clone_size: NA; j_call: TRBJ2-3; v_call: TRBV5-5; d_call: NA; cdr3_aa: CASTLDPSRTDTQYF; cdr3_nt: TGTGCCAGCACCTTGGACCCTTCGAGGACAGATACGCAGTATTTT
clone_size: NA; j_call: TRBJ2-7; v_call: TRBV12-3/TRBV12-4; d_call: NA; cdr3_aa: CASSLPPYYEQYF; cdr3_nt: TGTGCCAGCAGTTTACCCCCTTACTACGAGCAGTACTTC
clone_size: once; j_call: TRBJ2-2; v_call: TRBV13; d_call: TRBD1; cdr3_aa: CASSLRAGTANTGELFF; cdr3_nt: TGTGCCAGCAGCCTTAGAGCTGGGACAGCGAACACCGGGGAGCTGTTTTTT
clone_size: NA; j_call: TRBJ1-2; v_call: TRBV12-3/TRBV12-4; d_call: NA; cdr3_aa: CASSFAGYGYTF; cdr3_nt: TGTGCCAGCAGTTTTGCCGGCTATGGCTACACCTTC
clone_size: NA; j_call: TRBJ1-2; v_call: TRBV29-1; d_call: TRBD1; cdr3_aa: CSVSTGTDYGYTF; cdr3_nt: TGCAGCGTCTCCACTGGGACAGATTATGGCTACACCTTC
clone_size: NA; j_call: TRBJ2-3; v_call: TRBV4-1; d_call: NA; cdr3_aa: CASSHEFGTQYF; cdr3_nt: TGCGCCAGCAGCCACGAGTTTGGTACGCAGTATTTT
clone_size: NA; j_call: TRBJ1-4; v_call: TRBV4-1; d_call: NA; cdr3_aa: CASSQTGATNEKLFF; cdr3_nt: TGCGCCAGCAGCCAAACGGGTGCAACTAATGAAAAACTGTTTTTT
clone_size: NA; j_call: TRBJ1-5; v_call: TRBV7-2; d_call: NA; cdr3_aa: CASSLVGSEDQPQHF; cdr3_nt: TGTGCCAGCAGCTTAGTAGGGTCGGAGGATCAGCCCCAGCATTTT
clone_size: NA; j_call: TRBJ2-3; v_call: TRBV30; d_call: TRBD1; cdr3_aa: CAWSEGQFTTQYF; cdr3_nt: TGTGCCTGGAGTGAGGGACAGTTCACGACGCAGTATTTT
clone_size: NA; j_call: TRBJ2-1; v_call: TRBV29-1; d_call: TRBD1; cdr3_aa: CSVERTGSYNEQFF; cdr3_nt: TGCAGCGTTGAACGGACAGGCTCCTACAATGAGCAGTTCTTC
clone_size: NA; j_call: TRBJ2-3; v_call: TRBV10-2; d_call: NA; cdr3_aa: CASSTPLYRAGTDTQYF; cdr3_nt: TGCGCCAGCAGTACCCCCCTCTACAGGGCAGGGACAGATACGCAGTATTTT
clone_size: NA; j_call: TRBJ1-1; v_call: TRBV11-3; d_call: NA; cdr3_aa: CASSWRGTEAFF; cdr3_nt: TGTGCCAGCAGCTGGCGGGGCACTGAAGCTTTCTTT
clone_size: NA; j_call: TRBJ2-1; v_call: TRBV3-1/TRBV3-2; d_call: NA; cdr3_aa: CASSQELGGATRNNEQFF; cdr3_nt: TGTGCCAGCAGCCAAGAATTAGGGGGGGCGACTAGAAATAATGAGCAGTTCTTC
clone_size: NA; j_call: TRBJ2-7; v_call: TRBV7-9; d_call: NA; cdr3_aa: CASSLGALLSYEQYF; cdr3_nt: TGTGCCAGCAGCTTAGGGGCGCTCCTCTCCTACGAGCAGTACTTC
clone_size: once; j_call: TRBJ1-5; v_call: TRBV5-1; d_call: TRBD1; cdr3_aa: CASSLWPVGQGITGNQPQHF; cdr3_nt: TGCGCCAGCAGCTTGTGGCCAGTGGGACAGGGGATAACGGGCAATCAGCCCCAGCATTTT
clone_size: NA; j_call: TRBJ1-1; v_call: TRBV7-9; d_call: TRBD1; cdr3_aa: CASSLAQGAGMNTEAFF; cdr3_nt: TGTGCCAGCAGCTTGGCACAGGGGGCAGGCATGAACACTGAAGCTTTCTTT
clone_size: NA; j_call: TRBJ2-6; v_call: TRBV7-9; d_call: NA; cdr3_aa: CASSSDSGRTGANVLTF; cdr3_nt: TGTGCCAGCAGCTCCGACTCAGGGAGGACTGGGGCCAACGTCCTGACTTTC
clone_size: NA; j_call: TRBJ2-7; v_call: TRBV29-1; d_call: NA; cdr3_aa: CSVPQGYEQYF; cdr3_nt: TGCAGCGTCCCCCAGGGTTACGAGCAGTACTTC
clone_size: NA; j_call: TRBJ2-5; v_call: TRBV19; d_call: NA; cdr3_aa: CASSIQETQYF; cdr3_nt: TGTGCCAGTAGTATCCAGGAGACCCAGTACTTC
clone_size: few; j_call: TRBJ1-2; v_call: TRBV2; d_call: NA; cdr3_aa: CASSSTGIGYGYTF; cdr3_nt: TGTGCCAGCAGTTCTACAGGGATCGGTTATGGCTACACCTTC
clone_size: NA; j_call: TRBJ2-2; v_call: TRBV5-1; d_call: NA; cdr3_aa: CASSLGQAANTGELFF; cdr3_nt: TGCGCCAGCAGCTTGGGACAGGCAGCGAACACCGGGGAGCTGTTTTTT
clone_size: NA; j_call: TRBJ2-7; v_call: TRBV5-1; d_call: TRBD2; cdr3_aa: CASSSELAGVYEQYF; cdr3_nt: TGCGCCAGCAGCTCCGAACTAGCGGGAGTCTACGAGCAGTACTTC
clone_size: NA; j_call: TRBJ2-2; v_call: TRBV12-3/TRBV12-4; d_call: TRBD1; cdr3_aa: CASSLGQGKLFF; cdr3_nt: TGTGCCAGCAGTTTAGGACAGGGAAAGCTGTTTTTT
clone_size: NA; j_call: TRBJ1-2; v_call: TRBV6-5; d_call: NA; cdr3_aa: CASSYRGGYGYTF; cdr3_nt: TGTGCCAGCAGTTACCGGGGGGGCTATGGCTACACCTTC
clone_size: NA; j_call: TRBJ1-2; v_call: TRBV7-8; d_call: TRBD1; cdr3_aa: CASSPRDRGHEGYTF; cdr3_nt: TGTGCCAGCAGCCCCAGGGACAGGGGGCATGAGGGCTACACCTTC
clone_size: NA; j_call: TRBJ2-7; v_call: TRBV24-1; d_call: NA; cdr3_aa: CATSDGRGHEQYF; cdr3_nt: TGTGCCACCAGTGATGGCAGGGGTCACGAGCAGTACTTC
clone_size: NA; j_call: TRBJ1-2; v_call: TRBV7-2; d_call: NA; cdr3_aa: CASSSYRHGNYGYTF; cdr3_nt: TGTGCCAGCAGCTCCTACAGGCATGGCAACTATGGCTACACCTTC
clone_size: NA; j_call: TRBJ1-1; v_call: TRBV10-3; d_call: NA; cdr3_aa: CAISESGRAFF; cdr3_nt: TGTGCCATCAGTGAGTCGGGGAGAGCTTTCTTT
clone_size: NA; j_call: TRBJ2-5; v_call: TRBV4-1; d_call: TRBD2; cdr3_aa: CASSQDVASGPQETQYF; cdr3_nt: TGCGCCAGCAGCCAAGATGTGGCTAGCGGGCCTCAAGAGACCCAGTACTTC
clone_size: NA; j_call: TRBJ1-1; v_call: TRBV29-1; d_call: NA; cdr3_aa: CSVVSNEAFF; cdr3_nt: TGCAGCGTTGTAAGCAACGAAGCTTTCTTT
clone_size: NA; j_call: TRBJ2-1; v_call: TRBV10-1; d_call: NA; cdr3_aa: CASSEGGIGEQFF; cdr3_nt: TGCGCCAGCAGTGAGGGGGGGATCGGCGAGCAGTTCTTC
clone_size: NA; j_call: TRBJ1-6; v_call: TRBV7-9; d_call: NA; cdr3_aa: CASSLTRPGVGNSPLHF; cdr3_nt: TGTGCCAGCAGCCTGACTCGGCCCGGGGTCGGTAATTCACCCCTCCACTTT